Listed below are T cell receptor beta chains from one sample, sequenced in a study of T-cell reconstitution after alpha-beta-depleted transplantation in children. TCRdb re-called the PCR reads with MiXCR, one entry per CDR3 protein. The table has some 150,000 distinct CDR3 sequences, roughly 9% seen once. The source material was PBMCs, mostly from graft donor cells, sampled 180 days after TCRalphabeta/CD19-depleted stem cell transplant. The receptor set was obtained from a female patient aged 2-15 years who had a stem cell transplant for congenital amegakaryocytic thrombocytopenia, so the T cells may come from the graft donor. CDR3s include the opening cysteine and the closing phenylalanine or tryptophan. For some rows the clone size is stated as once, few or many, or as a class when expanded; others skip it.

v_call: TRBV18; clone_size: many; j_call: TRBJ2-5; cdr3_aa: CASSPQTQETQYF
v_call: TRBV20-1; clone_size: .; j_call: TRBJ2-1; cdr3_aa: CSAVAGGSYNEQFF
v_call: TRBV24-1; clone_size: many; j_call: TRBJ2-1; cdr3_aa: CATSDLASPYNEQFF
v_call: TRBV4-1; clone_size: many; j_call: TRBJ1-2; cdr3_aa: CASSQELGFYGYTF
v_call: TRBV7-7; clone_size: many; j_call: TRBJ2-3; cdr3_aa: CASSYGRYDTQYF
v_call: TRBV12-3/TRBV12-4; clone_size: many; j_call: TRBJ2-3; cdr3_aa: CASLRPGGPTDTQYF
v_call: TRBV6-5; clone_size: .; j_call: TRBJ1-3; cdr3_aa: CASSYSFHRGNIIYF
v_call: TRBV9; clone_size: many; j_call: TRBJ2-5; cdr3_aa: CASSVSGDSRETQYF
v_call: TRBV6-6; clone_size: many; j_call: TRBJ2-2; cdr3_aa: CASTPRDTGELFF
v_call: TRBV3-1; clone_size: many; j_call: TRBJ2-2; cdr3_aa: CASSQVSGRAYYTGELFF
v_call: TRBV19; clone_size: .; j_call: TRBJ2-1; cdr3_aa: CASRDVYLAGDSYNEQFF
v_call: TRBV5-1; clone_size: many; j_call: TRBJ2-4; cdr3_aa: CASSLGQRDIQYF
v_call: TRBV4-2; clone_size: many; j_call: TRBJ2-3; cdr3_aa: CASSHETSPPSTDTQYF
v_call: TRBV20-1; clone_size: many; j_call: TRBJ2-1; cdr3_aa: CSARRGHNEQFF
v_call: TRBV12-3/TRBV12-4; clone_size: many; j_call: TRBJ2-3; cdr3_aa: CANGRSDVDTQYF
v_call: TRBV28; clone_size: .; j_call: TRBJ2-7; cdr3_aa: CASSSHRLEQYF
v_call: TRBV5-1; clone_size: many; j_call: TRBJ1-6; cdr3_aa: CASSFPGGDSPLHF
v_call: TRBV12-3/TRBV12-4; clone_size: once; j_call: TRBJ2-1; cdr3_aa: CATILLDRGQQSEQFF
v_call: TRBV12-3/TRBV12-4; clone_size: many; j_call: TRBJ2-1; cdr3_aa: CASRRAGEQFF
v_call: TRBV6-1; clone_size: .; j_call: TRBJ2-1; cdr3_aa: CASRNGAGVVFDEQFF
v_call: TRBV29-1; clone_size: many; j_call: TRBJ1-2; cdr3_aa: CSVEGGGGPRPNYGYTF
v_call: TRBV20-1; clone_size: .; j_call: TRBJ2-2; cdr3_aa: CSAPGQGATGELFF
v_call: TRBV6-2/TRBV6-3; clone_size: few; j_call: TRBJ2-4; cdr3_aa: CASSSLAVLAKNIQYF
v_call: TRBV6-1; clone_size: many; j_call: TRBJ2-7; cdr3_aa: CASSEHPRLDVYEQYF
v_call: TRBV30; clone_size: .; j_call: TRBJ2-7; cdr3_aa: CATGNYEQYF
v_call: TRBV28; clone_size: many; j_call: TRBJ1-1; cdr3_aa: CASSSGGDIRLEAFF
v_call: TRBV5-1; clone_size: .; j_call: TRBJ2-3; cdr3_aa: CASRRARGDTQYF
v_call: TRBV20-1; clone_size: .; j_call: TRBJ1-5; cdr3_aa: CSARQHSNQPQHF
v_call: TRBV5-5; clone_size: many; j_call: TRBJ2-7; cdr3_aa: CASSLSGGVHEQYF
v_call: TRBV20-1; clone_size: many; j_call: TRBJ2-1; cdr3_aa: CSAKKAGQSYNEQFF
v_call: TRBV12-3/TRBV12-4; clone_size: many; j_call: TRBJ2-5; cdr3_aa: CASSQAQETQYF
v_call: TRBV7-2; clone_size: .; j_call: TRBJ2-1; cdr3_aa: CASSARGDRGRDEQFF
v_call: TRBV7-8; clone_size: .; j_call: TRBJ2-1; cdr3_aa: CASSSGLPNEQFF
v_call: TRBV4-1; clone_size: .; j_call: TRBJ1-5; cdr3_aa: CASSQDRADQPQHF
v_call: TRBV4-2; clone_size: .; j_call: TRBJ1-2; cdr3_aa: CASSQGQGANYGYTF
v_call: TRBV20-1; clone_size: medium-sized; j_call: TRBJ2-1; cdr3_aa: CSAVPDYVSYNEQFF
v_call: TRBV27; clone_size: .; j_call: TRBJ2-2; cdr3_aa: CASSRGLAGYTGELFF